The TCR beta chain under discussion was sequenced for a study of T-cell memory formation after mild COVID-19. Broader study findings: Mainly in CM and EM were contracting CD4+ clones; CD8+ were in EMRA. Pre-infection memory held some responding clones, suggesting pre-existing cross-reactive T cells responded.

Researchers used 5'RACE with constant-segment primers to make TCR alpha and TCR beta cDNA libraries that carry sample barcodes and UMIs. MiXCR was run by TCRdb on the 5' RACE reads, yielding one entry per CDR3 protein. The sample consists of roughly 240,000 distinct CDR3 sequences, about a sixth of them appearing once. As concerns this clonotype: Antigen unknown.

The source is a man aged 18-30 years who had mild COVID-19 (a few samples of this study predate the infection). Cell type and time point are not known. Source material: PBMCs or a T cell subset sorted from them (not recorded which).

The CDR3 loop is CASTQWGVTEAFF. The DNA for the CDR3 is TGTGCCAGCACCCAGTGGGGGGTCACTGAAGCTTTCTTT. The J gene is TRBJ1-1, the V gene TRBV7-2, with D tentatively TRBD1 (5 bases). V gave up 7 bases and J gave up 4 bases, with 13 bases separating them. Germline assignment: CDR1 SGHTA and CDR2 FQGNSA. CDR3 length: 13 residues.